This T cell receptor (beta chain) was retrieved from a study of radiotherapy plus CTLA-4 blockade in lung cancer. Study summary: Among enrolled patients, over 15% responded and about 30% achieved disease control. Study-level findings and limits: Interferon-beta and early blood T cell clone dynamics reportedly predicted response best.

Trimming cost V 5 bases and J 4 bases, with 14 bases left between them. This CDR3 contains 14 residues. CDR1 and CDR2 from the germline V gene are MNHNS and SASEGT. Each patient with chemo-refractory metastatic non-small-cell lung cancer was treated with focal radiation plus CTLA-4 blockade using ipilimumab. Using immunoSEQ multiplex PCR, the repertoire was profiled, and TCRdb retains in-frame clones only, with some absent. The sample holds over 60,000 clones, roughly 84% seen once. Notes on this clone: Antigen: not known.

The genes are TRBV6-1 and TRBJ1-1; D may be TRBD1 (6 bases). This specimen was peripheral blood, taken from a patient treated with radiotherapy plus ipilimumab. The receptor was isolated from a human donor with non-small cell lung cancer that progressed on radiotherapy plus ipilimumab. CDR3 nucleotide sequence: TGTGCCAGCAGTCTTAACAGGGTTGGCACTGAAGCTTTCTTT. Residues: CASSLNRVGTEAFF.